One sample yielded the 25 T cell receptor beta chains listed below, sequenced in a study of T cells in Graves' hyperthyroidism and ophthalmopathy. What was amplified from RNA transcripts were TCR beta CDR3 regions. First-round RT-PCR targeting the TCR CDR3 was performed with the HTBI primer set. TCRdb reprocessed the multiplex PCR reads via MiXCR and lists one record per CDR3 protein. The top ten clones hold about 45% of a sample with approximately 220,000 distinct CDR3 sequences, approximately 20% of them seen once. Material: blood. The source is a man aged 35 to 55 with Graves' hyperthyroidism.

This clonotype was seen ten or more times. V is TRBV28 and J is TRBJ2-1; 8 bases map to TRBD2. Trimming removed 6 bases from V and 1 base from J; junction bases left unmatched: 14. This CDR3 spans 18 amino acids. The germline V gene encodes CDR1 MDHEN and CDR2 SYDVKM. CDR3 protein: CASRTVGRGALSYNEQFF. In DNA, the CDR3 is TGTGCCAGCAGGACCGTGGGGCGGGGGGCTTTGTCCTACAATGAGCAGTTCTTC.

This chain connects TRBV11-2 to TRBJ1-2; 8 bases match TRBD1. The CDR3 contains 15 residues. J lost 2 bases, V lost 5 bases, and 7 bases had no gene match. Germline CDR1 is SGHAT and CDR2 is FQNNGV. CDR3 DNA: TGTGCCAGCAGCGGATACGACAGGGGCAACTATGGCTACACCTTC. It encodes CASSGYDRGNYGYTF.

This chain joins TRBV6-5 and TRBJ2-7; the match to TRBD1 covers 7 bases. J lost 5 bases, V lost 2 bases, and 9 bases had no gene match. Germline V gives CDR1 MNHEY, CDR2 SVGAGI. This CDR3 is 15 amino acids long. CDR3 sequence: CASSYTKTGRNEQYF. In nucleotides, the CDR3 is TGTGCCAGCAGTTACACTAAGACAGGGCGGAACGAGCAGTACTTC.

V is TRBV6-1 and J is TRBJ2-2; the D is unclear. Germline CDR1 MNHNS, CDR2 SASEGT. This CDR3 comprises 15 residues. Trimming stripped 2 bases from V and 5 bases from J, with 12 bases between. The CDR3 loop is CASSEFTETTGELFF. The CDR3 DNA sequence: TGTGCCAGCAGTGAATTTACAGAAACTACCGGGGAGCTGTTTTTT.

This sequence joins TRBV7-9 and TRBJ2-7; D is possibly TRBD1 (5 bases). Germline CDR1 and CDR2: SEHNR and FQNEAQ (reference sequence). This CDR3 contains 13 residues. V gave up 6 bases and J gave up 3 bases, with 12 bases separating them. The CDR3 reads CASSLGRVYEQYF. The DNA for the CDR3 is TGTGCCAGCAGTTTGGGCAGGGTCTACGAGCAGTACTTC.

This clonotype was seen ten or more times. The chain has TRBV3-1 and TRBJ2-1; D perhaps matches TRBD1 (6 bases). Germline V gene data show CDR1 as LGHDT and CDR2 as YNNKEL (reference sequence). The ends were cut back, 0 bases at V and 8 bases at J, with 11 bases in the middle. This CDR3 contains 14 residues. CDR3 DNA: TGTGCCAGCAGCCAAGAGGGTTACAGGGATGAGCAGTTCTTC. Translation gives CASSQEGYRDEQFF.

The chain combines TRBV27 with TRBJ1-2; TRBD1 aligns across 9 bases. The CDR3 runs 12 residues. The V gene end was trimmed by 5 bases and the J gene end by 8 bases; junction bases not matched to a gene: 3. Per germline, CDR1 MNHEY and CDR2 SMNVEV (reference sequence). The CDR3 spells CASSGTGTGYTF. DNA of the CDR3: TGTGCCAGCAGTGGGACAGGGACCGGCTACACCTTC.

This clonotype was counted a few times. The chain is built from TRBV14 and TRBJ2-7, with 7 bases aligning to TRBD1. Germline trimming cut 4 bases from V and 5 bases from J; bases unmatched to any gene: 11. Germline loops: CDR1 SGHDN, CDR2 FVKESK. The CDR3 sequence is 15 residues long. The CDR3 sequence: CASSRPGQFRHEQYF. The CDR3 bases are TGTGCCAGCAGCCGACCGGGACAGTTTAGACACGAGCAGTACTTC.

This clonotype has a count of ten or more. This rearrangement joins TRBV7-3 to TRBJ2-1; the D is unclear. The CDR3 is 14 amino acids. Trimming shortened V by 4 bases and J by 5 bases, and 12 bases separated the two germline ends. Germline loops: CDR1 SGHTA, CDR2 FQGTGA. CDR3 in amino acids: CASSSLGQNNEQFF. The DNA for the CDR3 is TGTGCCAGCAGCTCCCTAGGTCAGAACAATGAGCAGTTCTTC.

Concerning this clonotype: A single base separates this from a much larger clone, so it may be a read error. The chain employs TRBV6-1 and TRBJ1-1; D unclear. This CDR3 is 14 amino acids long. Germline-derived CDR1 and CDR2 are MNHNS and SASEGT. The CDR3 DNA sequence: TGTGCCAGCACCTACGGCCAGAGGTTCACTGAAGCTTCCTTT. This encodes CASTYGQRFTEASF.

In its sample, this clonotype was seen many times. This rearrangement joins TRBV5-1 to TRBJ2-5; D is possibly TRBD1 (6 bases). Trimming shortened V by 5 bases and J by 9 bases, and 20 bases separated the two germline ends. Germline CDR1 and CDR2: SGHRS and YFSETQ. The CDR3 is made up of 14 amino acids. CDR3 DNA sequence: TGCGCCAGCAGACTACAGGGAACCCCCGGGGCCCAGTACTTC. Its translation: CASRLQGTPGAQYF.

This clonotype has ten or more counts. The chain recombines TRBV12-3 or TRBV12-4 with TRBJ1-2; D is unresolved. The V end lost 3 bases, the J end lost 5 bases, and 10 bases lay between the germline ends. The CDR3 loop spans 13 amino acids. The CDR3 region is CASSLARGYGYTF. CDR3 DNA: TGTGCCAGCAGTTTGGCCCGCGGGTATGGCTACACCTTC.

This clonotype was counted at least ten times. This rearrangement joins TRBV12-3 or TRBV12-4 to TRBJ2-2; D could derive from TRBD1 or TRBD2 (6 bases each). Trimming removed 2 bases from V and 3 bases from J, with 10 bases in between. This CDR3 contains 15 residues. The CDR3 region has the DNA TGTGCCAGCAGTTTATGGGGGGCCGACACCGGGGAGCTGTTTTTT. Translated: CASSLWGADTGELFF.

A few counts support this clonotype. The V call is TRBV9, the J call TRBJ2-2, with D perhaps given as TRBD1 or TRBD2 (6 bases each). CDR1 and CDR2 (germline): SGDLS, YYNGEE. Between the trimmed V and J ends, which lost 3 bases and 7 bases, there was a span of 10 bases. This CDR3 contains 13 residues. For the CDR3, the DNA is TGTGCCAGCAGCGACGGGGGCGGCGGGGAGCTGTTTTTT. Encoded protein: CASSDGGGGELFF.

This clonotype was counted between two and nine times. A junction end diverges from the germline sequence, so it may reflect a read error. The V and J genes are TRBV10-3 and TRBJ1-1; D unclear. The CDR3 consists of 14 residues. The germline V gene has CDR1 ENHRY and CDR2 SYGVKD. The CDR3 loop is CAFSIDEWSTEAFF. CDR3 sequence (DNA): TGTGCCTTCAGCATTGATGAGTGGAGCACTGAAGCTTTCTTT.

This clonotype was detected a few times. The junction does not match germline at one end; this may be a read error. The V gene is TRBV4-2, the J gene TRBJ1-2; TRBD1 is a possible D gene (5 bases). The germline V gene has CDR1 LGHNA and CDR2 YNFKEQ. The CDR3 contains 14 residues. The CDR3, as DNA: TGTGCCAGCAGCCAAGATCATGGGACTCCCGCCAACGCCTTC. Translation: CASSQDHGTPANAF.

This clonotype came up many times. The chain carries TRBV7-2 and TRBJ1-4; 9 bases agree with TRBD1. CDR3 length equals 16 residues. CDR1 is SGHTA, CDR2 FQGNSA, per germline. The V and J ends lost 5 bases and 5 bases, in that order; junction bases with no gene match: 9. The CDR3 reads CASSLVRGQGNEKLFF. For the CDR3, the DNA is TGTGCCAGCAGCCTAGTTAGGGGACAGGGAAATGAAAAACTGTTTTTT.

To note about this clonotype: The CDR3 ends on some other residue instead of the conserved phenylalanine or tryptophan, so this is likely a read error. The chain couples TRBV11-3 to TRBJ1-1; TRBD1 agrees at 8 bases. The V segment lost 5 bases and the J segment 3 bases; nucleotides outside the gene matches: 8. This CDR3 spans 15 amino acids. Germline loops: CDR1 SGHNT, CDR2 YENEEA. The CDR3 spells CASSVRTGLHTEAFL. The CDR3 DNA follows: TGTGCCAGCAGCGTAAGGACAGGGTTGCACACTGAAGCTTTCCTT.

This clonotype showed up just a few times. CDR3 bases: TGTGCCAGCAGCCAAGATCAGGCCAGGGCCGTTGGCAATGAGCAGTTCTTC. Translated: CASSQDQARAVGNEQFF. The chain links TRBV14 to TRBJ2-1; D possibly corresponds to TRBD1 (5 bases). Trimming cost V 0 bases and J 6 bases, with 18 bases left between them. The CDR3 is 17 residues long. Germline loops: CDR1 SGHDN, CDR2 FVKESK. Full variable domain (outside the CDR3, taken from reference TRBV14 and TRBJ2-1): EAGVTQFPSHSVIEKGQTVTLRCDPISGHDNLYWYRRVMGKEIKFLLHFVKESKQDESGMPNNRFLAERTGGTYSTLKVQPAELEDSGVYFCASSQDQARAVGNEQFFGPGTRLTVL.

This clonotype came up a few times. The chain links TRBV6-4 to TRBJ1-2; D might be TRBD1 (6 bases). V dropped 3 bases and J dropped 1 base, with 9 bases sitting between them. CDR1 is MRHNA and CDR2 is SNTAGT in the germline V gene. CDR3 length: 14 residues. In DNA form, the CDR3 reads TGTGCCAGCAGTGAAGGGGGTCGTAACTATGGCTACACCTTC. Amino acid sequence: CASSEGGRNYGYTF.

At least ten counts were recorded for this clonotype. The rearrangement joins TRBV5-1 to TRBJ1-4, with D perhaps TRBD1 (5 bases). The ends were cut back, 5 bases at V and 2 bases at J, with 16 bases in the middle. Germline V lookup: CDR1 SGHRS, CDR2 YFSETQ. The CDR3 runs to 16 residues. The CDR3 loop reads CASRPGAASTNEKLFF. In nucleotides, the CDR3 is TGCGCCAGCAGACCCGGGGCTGCTTCGACTAATGAAAAACTGTTTTTT.

The CDR3 protein is CASSEYGLSGDYEQYF. CDR3 bases: TGTGCCAGCAGTGAATACGGGCTGTCAGGGGACTACGAGCAGTACTTC. V is TRBV25-1 and J is TRBJ2-7, with TRBD1 as a possible D gene (6 bases). V was trimmed by 0 bases and J by 3 bases, leaving 15 bases between them. Germline V gene lookup returns CDR1 MGHDK and CDR2 SYGVNS. The CDR3 sequence is 16 residues long.

The chain has TRBV4-1 and TRBJ1-1, with D possibly being TRBD1 (6 bases). This CDR3 is built from 15 residues. The V end lost 2 bases, the J end lost 0 bases, and 10 bases lay between the germline ends. From germline, CDR1 is MGHRA and CDR2 YSYEKL. The CDR3 DNA follows: TGCGCCAGCAGCCAATACAGGGACATGAACACTGAAGCTTTCTTT. This gives the protein CASSQYRDMNTEAFF.

This clonotype was counted ten times or more. The rearrangement joins TRBV5-5 to TRBJ2-1; 7 nucleotides align to TRBD1. V shed 4 bases, J shed 4 bases, and the junction held 8 bases outside the gene matches. There are 15 residues in the CDR3. In germline, CDR1 is SGHKS, CDR2 YYEKEE (reference sequence). The CDR3: CASSPGQEWYNEQFF. CDR3 DNA sequence: TGTGCCAGCAGCCCCGGACAGGAATGGTACAATGAGCAGTTCTTC.

The J gene is TRBJ2-1, the V gene TRBV20-1; weak D call: TRBD2 (6 bases). The CDR3 consists of 15 residues. CDR1 and CDR2 from the germline V gene are DFQATT and SNEGSKA (reference sequence). With 5 bases removed from V and 5 bases from J, the gap between germline ends came to 19 bases. CDR3 loop: CSAALLARWNNEQFF. CDR3 in DNA: TGCAGTGCTGCACTACTAGCTCGGTGGAACAATGAGCAGTTCTTC.